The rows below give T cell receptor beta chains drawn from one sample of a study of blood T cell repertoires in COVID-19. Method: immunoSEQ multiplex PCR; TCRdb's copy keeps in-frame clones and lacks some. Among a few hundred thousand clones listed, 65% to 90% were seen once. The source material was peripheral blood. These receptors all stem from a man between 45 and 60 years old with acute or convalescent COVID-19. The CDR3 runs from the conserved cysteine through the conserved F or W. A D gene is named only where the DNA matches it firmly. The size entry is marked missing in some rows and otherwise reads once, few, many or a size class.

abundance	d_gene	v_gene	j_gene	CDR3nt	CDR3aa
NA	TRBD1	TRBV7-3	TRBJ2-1	TGTGCCAGCAGCTCAGGGGGACGGGAGCAGTTCTTC	CASSSGGREQFF
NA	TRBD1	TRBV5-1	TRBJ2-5	TGCGCCAGCAGCTTGGAGGGCAGGGGGCTAGAGACCCAGTACTTC	CASSLEGRGLETQYF
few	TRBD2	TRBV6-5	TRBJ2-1	TGTGCCAGCAGAAGAGCGGGGTCTCACAATGAGCAGTTCTTC	CASRRAGSHNEQFF
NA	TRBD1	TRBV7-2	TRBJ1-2	TGTGCCAGCAGCTCCGGGACAGGGGGCGCGAGGGGCTACACCTTC	CASSSGTGGARGYTF
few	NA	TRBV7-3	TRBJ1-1	TGTGCCAGCAGCTTAGTTCCCATGAACACTGAAGCTTTCTTT	CASSLVPMNTEAFF
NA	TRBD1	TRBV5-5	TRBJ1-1	TGTGCCAGCGCATACAGGGGGCTTACCATTGATACAATGAACACTGAAGCTTTCTTT	CASAYRGLTIDTMNTEAFF
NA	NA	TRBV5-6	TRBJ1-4	TGTGCCAGCAGCTTGCGTCGGGGGAACGAAAAACTGTTTTTT	CASSLRRGNEKLFF
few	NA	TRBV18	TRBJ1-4	TGTGCCAGCTCTTCAGCACCCCCCGGGGGTGAAAAACTGTTTTTT	CASSSAPPGGEKLFF
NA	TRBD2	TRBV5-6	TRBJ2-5	TGTGCCAGCAGCCCCAGCGGGGGCGACCAGTACTTC	CASSPSGGDQYF
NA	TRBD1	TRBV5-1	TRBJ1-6	TGCGCCAGTGGGACAGGAAATTCACCCCTCCACTTT	CASGTGNSPLHF
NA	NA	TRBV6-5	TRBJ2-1	TGTGCCAGCAGTTCACAGGGTGAGCAGTTCTTC	CASSSQGEQFF
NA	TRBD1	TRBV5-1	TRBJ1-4	TGCGCCAGCAGCCCCGGACAGGCCCGGAATGAAAAACTGTTTTTT	CASSPGQARNEKLFF
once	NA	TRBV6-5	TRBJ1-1	TGTGCCAGCAGTTGGTCAGGCAATCCGAACACTGAAGCTTTCTTT	CASSWSGNPNTEAFF
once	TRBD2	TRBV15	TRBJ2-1	TGTGCCACCAGCAGAGATTTGCCGGGAGGGGACCAGTTCTTC	CATSRDLPGGDQFF
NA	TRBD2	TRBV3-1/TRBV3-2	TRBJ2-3	TGTGCCAGCAGCCGTAGCGGGAGCACAGATACGCAGTATTTT	CASSRSGSTDTQYF
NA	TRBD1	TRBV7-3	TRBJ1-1	TGTGCCAGCAGCGCGACAGGGGGAGGCACTGAAGCTTTCTTT	CASSATGGGTEAFF
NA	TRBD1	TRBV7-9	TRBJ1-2	TGTGCCAGCAGCCCTACAGGGGATGGCTACACCTTC	CASSPTGDGYTF
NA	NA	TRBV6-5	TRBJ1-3	TGTGCCAGCATGAACAGGGATGGAAACACCATATATTTT	CASMNRDGNTIYF
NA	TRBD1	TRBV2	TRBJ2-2	TGTGCCAGCAGTGATCACAGGGGGAGGACCGGGGAGCTGTTTTTT	CASSDHRGRTGELFF
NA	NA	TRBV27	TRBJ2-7	TGTGCCAGCAGTTATAAAGCCCCGGGACACACCTCCTACGAGCAGTACTTC	CASSYKAPGHTSYEQYF
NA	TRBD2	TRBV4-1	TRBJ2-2	TGCGCCAGCAGCCGAACACTAGCGGGGGGGCCTTCGGCCGGGGAGCTGTTTTTT	CASSRTLAGGPSAGELFF
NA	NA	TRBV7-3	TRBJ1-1	TGTGCCAGCAGCGCAGGCGGGTTTAGGGTTTCCGAAGCTTTCTTT	CASSAGGFRVSEAFF
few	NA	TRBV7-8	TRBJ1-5	TGTGCCAGCAGCTTAGCGGTTGCCGGGAATCAGCCCCAGCATTTT	CASSLAVAGNQPQHF
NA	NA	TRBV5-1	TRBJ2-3	TGCGCCAGCAGCTTGGACAGGGGCACAGATACGCAGTATTTT	CASSLDRGTDTQYF
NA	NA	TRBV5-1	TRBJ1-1	TGCGCCAGCAGCTTGGGACAGCAAGGAGATGAAGCTTTCTTT	CASSLGQQGDEAFF
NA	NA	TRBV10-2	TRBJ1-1	TGCGCCAGCAGCCCCGGGGGATTCAAGAACACTGAAGCTTTCTTT	CASSPGGFKNTEAFF
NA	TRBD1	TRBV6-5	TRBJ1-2	TGTGCCAGCAGTTACTCGGGACAGTACTATGGTTACACCTTC	CASSYSGQYYGYTF
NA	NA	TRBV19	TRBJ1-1	TGTGCCAGTAGTCAACGAACGGGGACTGAAGCTTTCTTT	CASSQRTGTEAFF
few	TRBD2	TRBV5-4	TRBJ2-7	TGTGCCAGCAGCTCACGGACTAGCGGATCCTACGAGCAGTACTTC	CASSSRTSGSYEQYF
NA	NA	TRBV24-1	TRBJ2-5	TGTGCCACCAGTGATTTGGTCAGGTGGTACTTC	CATSDLVRWYF
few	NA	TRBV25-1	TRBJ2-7	TGTGCCAGCAGTGATTCAGGGTTAGGCCCCTACGAGCAGTACTTC	CASSDSGLGPYEQYF
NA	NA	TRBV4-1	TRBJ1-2	TGCGCCAGCAGCCAACATATGTCCGGGGATTGGGGCTACACCTTC	CASSQHMSGDWGYTF
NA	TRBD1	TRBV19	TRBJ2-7	TGTGCCAGTAGTATTGCGGGGACAGGGCACTACGAGCAGTACTTC	CASSIAGTGHYEQYF
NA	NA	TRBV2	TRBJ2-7	TGTGCCAGCAGTGAAGTGGAGCCGATTCCCTACGAGCAGTACTTC	CASSEVEPIPYEQYF
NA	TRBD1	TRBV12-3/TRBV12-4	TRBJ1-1	TGTGCCAGCGGATGGGACAGAGACACTGAAGCTTTCTTT	CASGWDRDTEAFF
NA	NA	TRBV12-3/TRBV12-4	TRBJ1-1	TGTGCCAGCAGTTTATTAGGGGGCACTGAAGCTTTCTTT	CASSLLGGTEAFF
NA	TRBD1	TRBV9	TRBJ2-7	TGTGCCAGCAGCGTAGGGACAGGGGGCGCTTACGAGCAGTACTTC	CASSVGTGGAYEQYF
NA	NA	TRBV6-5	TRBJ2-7	TGTGCCAGCAGAAGCTTTATCTCCTACGAGCAGTACTTC	CASRSFISYEQYF
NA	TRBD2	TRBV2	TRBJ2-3	TGTGCCAGCTTAGCGGGGGGGCGTCAAGATACGCAGTATTTT	CASLAGGRQDTQYF
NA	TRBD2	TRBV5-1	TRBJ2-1	TGCGCCAGCAGCTTGGCTAGCGGGGTTACTAGCAATGAGCAGTTCTTC	CASSLASGVTSNEQFF
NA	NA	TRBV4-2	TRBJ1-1	TGTGCCAGCAGCCAAGATTATCAGGGGAACACTGAAGCTTTCTTT	CASSQDYQGNTEAFF
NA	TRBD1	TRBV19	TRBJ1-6	TGTGCCAGTACGAAACAGGGGGCAAGTCATAATTCACCCCTCCACTTT	CASTKQGASHNSPLHF
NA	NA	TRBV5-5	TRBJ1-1	TGTGCCAGCAGCTTTACAGGGAGCACTGAAGCTTTCTTT	CASSFTGSTEAFF
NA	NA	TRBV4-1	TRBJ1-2	TGCGCCAGCAGCCAAGTTCCGGCAGGGCGCCACTATGGCTACACCTTC	CASSQVPAGRHYGYTF
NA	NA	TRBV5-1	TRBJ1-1	TGCGCCAGCAAGTCTTCCGGGGTGAACACTGAAGCTTTCTTT	CASKSSGVNTEAFF
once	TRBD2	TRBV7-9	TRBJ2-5	TGTGCCAGCAGCTTAGCAGCGGGGGGGGAGACCCAGTACTTC	CASSLAAGGETQYF
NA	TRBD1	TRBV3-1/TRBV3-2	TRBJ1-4	TGTGCCAGCAGCCCGGGGACAGTTGACTCGGAAAAACTGTTTTTT	CASSPGTVDSEKLFF
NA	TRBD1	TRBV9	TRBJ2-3	TGTGCCAGCAGCCTGCCCCCGGGACAGCCGCGGACCCCAAACACAGATACGCAGTATTTT	CASSLPPGQPRTPNTDTQYF
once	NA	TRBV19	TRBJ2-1	TGTGCCAGTAAGAAGCACAATGAGCAGTTCTTC	CASKKHNEQFF
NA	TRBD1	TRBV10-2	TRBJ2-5	TGCGCCAGCGGGACAGGGGAAGGGGAGACCCAGTACTTC	CASGTGEGETQYF
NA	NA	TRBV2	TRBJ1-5	TGTGCCAGCAGCCAGAGGGAGAATAGCAATCAGCCCCAGCATTTT	CASSQRENSNQPQHF
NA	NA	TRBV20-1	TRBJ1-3	TGCAGTGCTAGTCGCAGGGAAAGGGGAAACACCATATATTTT	CSASRRERGNTIYF
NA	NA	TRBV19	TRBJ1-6	TGTGCCAGTAGTATGGTGTGGGGACAAAGTTCACCCCTCCACTTT	CASSMVWGQSSPLHF
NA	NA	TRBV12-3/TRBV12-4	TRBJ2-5	TGTGCCAGCAGTTTAGGAGAACAAGAGACCCAGTACTTC	CASSLGEQETQYF
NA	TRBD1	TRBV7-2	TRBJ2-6	TGTGCCAGCAGCCCAGGGGGCACTGGGGCCAACGTCCTGACTTTC	CASSPGGTGANVLTF
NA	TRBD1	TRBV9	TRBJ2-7	TGTGCCAGCAGCGTCGAAGGGGGCGGCTACGAGCAGTACTTC	CASSVEGGGYEQYF
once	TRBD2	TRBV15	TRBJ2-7	TGTGCCACCAGCAGAGGCGGGGGTTCCGTCGGGGAGCAGTACTTC	CATSRGGGSVGEQYF
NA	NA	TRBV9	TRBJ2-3	TGTGCCAGCAGCGTAACAAGCACAGATACGCAGTATTTT	CASSVTSTDTQYF
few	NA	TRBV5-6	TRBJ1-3	TGTGCCAGCAGCTTGGCGAGCAGGGGTGGAAACACCATATATTTT	CASSLASRGGNTIYF